The following is a T cell receptor beta chain sequence with its context. In the source study's methods: By means of reference gene primer amplification, nucleated cell counts were estimated. Measured with immunoSEQ multiplex PCR; TCRdb has only the in-frame clones, and not every one. The V and J calls and clone size are taken from that table; D and trimming were inferred from the DNA. The sample consists of over 130,000 clones, roughly 79% of them appearing once. V was clipped by 3 bases and J by 3 bases, with 9 bases between them. Germline V gene sequence: CDR1 LNHDA, CDR2 SQIVND (reference sequence). CDR3 length equals 14 residues. Cohort 3 recovered donors had two negative PCRs, clearance, or symptom resolution. This specimen belongs to a study of blood T cell repertoires in COVID-19. Study-level background: Material from acute and convalescent COVID-19 was sourced from the United States, Italy and Spain.

The sequence came from a woman aged 45-65 years who had recovered from COVID-19. Sample: PBMCs or T cells enriched from blood (not recorded which). The chain is built from TRBV19 and TRBJ2-1, with D hard to call. The CDR3 reads CASSMASNYNEQFF. DNA for the CDR3: TGTGCCAGTAGTATGGCCTCCAACTACAATGAGCAGTTCTTC.